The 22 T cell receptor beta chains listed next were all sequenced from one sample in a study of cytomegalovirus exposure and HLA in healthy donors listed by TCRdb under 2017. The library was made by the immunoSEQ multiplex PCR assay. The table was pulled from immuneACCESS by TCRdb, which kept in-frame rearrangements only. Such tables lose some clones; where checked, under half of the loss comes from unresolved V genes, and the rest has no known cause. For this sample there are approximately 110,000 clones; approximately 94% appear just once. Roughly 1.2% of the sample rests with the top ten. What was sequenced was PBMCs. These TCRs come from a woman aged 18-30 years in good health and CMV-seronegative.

The CDR3 bases are TGTGCCAGCAGTTACTCAGGGGCTATACAAAACACTGAAGCTTTCTTT. Encoded protein: CASSYSGAIQNTEAFF. The V and J genes are TRBV6-5 and TRBJ1-1; TRBD1 is a possible D gene (5 bases). The CDR3 is made up of 16 amino acids. V gave up 0 bases and J gave up 2 bases, with 13 bases separating them. Germline V CDR1 and CDR2: MNHEY, SVGAGI.

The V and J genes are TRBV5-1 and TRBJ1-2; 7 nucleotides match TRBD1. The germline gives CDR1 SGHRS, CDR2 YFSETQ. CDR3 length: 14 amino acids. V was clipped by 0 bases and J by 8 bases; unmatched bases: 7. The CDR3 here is CASSLAEGATGYTF. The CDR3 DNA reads TGCGCCAGCAGCTTGGCCGAGGGGGCGACGGGCTACACCTTC.

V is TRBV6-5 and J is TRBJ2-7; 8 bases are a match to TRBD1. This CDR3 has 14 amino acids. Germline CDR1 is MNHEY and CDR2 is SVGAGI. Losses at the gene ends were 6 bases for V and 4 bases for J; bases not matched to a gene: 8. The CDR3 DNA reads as TGTGCCAGCAGGGCCGACAGGGGAGCTTACGAGCAGTACTTC. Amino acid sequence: CASRADRGAYEQYF.

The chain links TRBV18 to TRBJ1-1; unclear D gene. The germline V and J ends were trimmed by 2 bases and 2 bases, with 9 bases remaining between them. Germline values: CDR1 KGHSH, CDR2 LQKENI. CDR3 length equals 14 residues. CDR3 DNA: TGTGCCAGCTCACCAGGGTATAGCAACACTGAAGCTTTCTTT. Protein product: CASSPGYSNTEAFF.

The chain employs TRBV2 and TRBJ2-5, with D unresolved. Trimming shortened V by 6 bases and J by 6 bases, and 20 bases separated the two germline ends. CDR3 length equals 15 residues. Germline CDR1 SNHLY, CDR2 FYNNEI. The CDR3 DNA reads TGTGCCAGCAGCCTTTCCGGAGACCCTTTAAAGACCCAGTACTTC. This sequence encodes CASSLSGDPLKTQYF.

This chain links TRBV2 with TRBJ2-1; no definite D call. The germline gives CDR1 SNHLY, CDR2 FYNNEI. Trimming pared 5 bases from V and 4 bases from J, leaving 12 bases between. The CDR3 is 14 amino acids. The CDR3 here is CASSSGTTYNEQFF. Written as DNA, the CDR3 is TGTGCCAGCAGTTCCGGAACTACTTACAATGAGCAGTTCTTC.

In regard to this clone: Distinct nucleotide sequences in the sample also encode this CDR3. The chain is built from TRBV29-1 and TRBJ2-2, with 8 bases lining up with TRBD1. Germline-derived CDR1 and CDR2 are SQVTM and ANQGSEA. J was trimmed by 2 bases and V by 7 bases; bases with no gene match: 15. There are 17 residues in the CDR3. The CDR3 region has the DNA TGCAGCGCCGAACTAGCAGGGGGCCAGGTAAACACCGGGGAGCTGTTTTTT. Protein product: CSAELAGGQVNTGELFF.

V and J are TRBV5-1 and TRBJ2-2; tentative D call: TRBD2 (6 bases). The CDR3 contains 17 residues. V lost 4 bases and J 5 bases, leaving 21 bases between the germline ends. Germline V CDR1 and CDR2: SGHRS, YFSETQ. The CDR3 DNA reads TGCGCCAGCAGCCAAAGGGTACCGGGAGTAAGGACCGGGGAGCTGTTTTTT. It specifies CASSQRVPGVRTGELFF. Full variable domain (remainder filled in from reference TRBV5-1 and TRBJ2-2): KAGVTQTPRYLIKTRGQQVTLSCSPISGHRSVSWYQQTPGQGLQFLFEYFSETQRNKGNFPGRFSGRQFSNSRSEMNVSTLELGDSALYLCASSQRVPGVRTGELFFGEGSRLTVL.

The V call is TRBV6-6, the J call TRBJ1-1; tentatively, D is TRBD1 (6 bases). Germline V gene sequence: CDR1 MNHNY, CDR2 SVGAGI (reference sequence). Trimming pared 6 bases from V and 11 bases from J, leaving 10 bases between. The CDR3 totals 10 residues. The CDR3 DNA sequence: TGTGCCAGCAGATCAGACAGGGCTTTCTTT. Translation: CASRSDRAFF.

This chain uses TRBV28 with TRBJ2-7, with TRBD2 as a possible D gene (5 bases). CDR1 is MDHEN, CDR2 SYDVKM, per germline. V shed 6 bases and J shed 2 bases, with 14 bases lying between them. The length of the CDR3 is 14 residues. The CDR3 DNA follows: TGTGCCAGCAGCCCACTACGGAGGACCTACGAGCAGTACTTC. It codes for CASSPLRRTYEQYF.

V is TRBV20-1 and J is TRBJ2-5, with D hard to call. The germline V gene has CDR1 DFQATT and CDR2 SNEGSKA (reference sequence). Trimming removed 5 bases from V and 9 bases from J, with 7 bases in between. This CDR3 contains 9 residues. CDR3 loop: CSAQNPQYF. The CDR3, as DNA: TGCAGTGCTCAGAATCCCCAGTACTTC.

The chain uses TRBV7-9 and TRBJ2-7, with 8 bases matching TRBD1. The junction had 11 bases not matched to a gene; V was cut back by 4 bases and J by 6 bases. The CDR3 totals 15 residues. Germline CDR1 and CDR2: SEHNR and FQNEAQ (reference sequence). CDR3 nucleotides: TGTGCCAGCAGCTCCCCGGGACAGGCGGGTGGCGAGCAGTACTTC. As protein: CASSSPGQAGGEQYF.

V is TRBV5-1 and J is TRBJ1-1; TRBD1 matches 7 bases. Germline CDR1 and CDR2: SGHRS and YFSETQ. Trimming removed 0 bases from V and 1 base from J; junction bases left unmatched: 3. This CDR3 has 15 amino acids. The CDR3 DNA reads TGCGCCAGCAGCTTGGGAAGGGGGCGGAACACTGAAGCTTTCTTT. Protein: CASSLGRGRNTEAFF. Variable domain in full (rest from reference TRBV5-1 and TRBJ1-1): KAGVTQTPRYLIKTRGQQVTLSCSPISGHRSVSWYQQTPGQGLQFLFEYFSETQRNKGNFPGRFSGRQFSNSRSEMNVSTLELGDSALYLCASSLGRGRNTEAFFGQGTRLTVV.

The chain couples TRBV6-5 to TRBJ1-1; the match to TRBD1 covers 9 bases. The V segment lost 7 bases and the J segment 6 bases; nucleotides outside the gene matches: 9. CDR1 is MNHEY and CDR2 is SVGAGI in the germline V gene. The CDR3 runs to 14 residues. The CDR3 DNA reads TGTGCCAGCACTGAGACGGACAGGGGTCCTGAAGCTTTCTTT. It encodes CASTETDRGPEAFF.

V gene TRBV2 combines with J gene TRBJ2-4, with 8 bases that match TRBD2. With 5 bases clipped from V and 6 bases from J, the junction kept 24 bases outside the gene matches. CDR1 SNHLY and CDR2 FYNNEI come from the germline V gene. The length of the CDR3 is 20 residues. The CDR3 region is CASSPLPLGLAHRVGNIQYF. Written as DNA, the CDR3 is TGTGCCAGCAGTCCGTTGCCCCTAGGACTAGCTCATAGGGTGGGAAACATTCAGTACTTC.

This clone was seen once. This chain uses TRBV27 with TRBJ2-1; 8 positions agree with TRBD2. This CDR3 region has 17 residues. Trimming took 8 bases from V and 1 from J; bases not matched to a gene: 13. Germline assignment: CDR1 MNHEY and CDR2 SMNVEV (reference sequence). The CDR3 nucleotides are TGTGCCAGCGTTCTCCGCAGGAGCGGGAGTTCCTACAATGAGCAGTTCTTC. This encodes CASVLRRSGSSYNEQFF.

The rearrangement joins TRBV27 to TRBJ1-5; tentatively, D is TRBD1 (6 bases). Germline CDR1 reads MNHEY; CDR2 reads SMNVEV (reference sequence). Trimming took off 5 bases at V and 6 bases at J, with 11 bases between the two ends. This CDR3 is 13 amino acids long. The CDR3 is CASSQTGVQPQHF. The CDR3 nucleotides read TGTGCCAGCAGTCAGACAGGTGTTCAGCCCCAGCATTTT.

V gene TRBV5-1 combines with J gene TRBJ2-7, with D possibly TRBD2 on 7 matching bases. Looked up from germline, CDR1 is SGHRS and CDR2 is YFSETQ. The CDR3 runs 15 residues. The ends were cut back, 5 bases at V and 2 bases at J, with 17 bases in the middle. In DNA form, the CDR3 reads TGCGCCAGCAGAGATCGGGGGGCTCCGGCCTACGAGCAGTACTTC. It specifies CASRDRGAPAYEQYF.

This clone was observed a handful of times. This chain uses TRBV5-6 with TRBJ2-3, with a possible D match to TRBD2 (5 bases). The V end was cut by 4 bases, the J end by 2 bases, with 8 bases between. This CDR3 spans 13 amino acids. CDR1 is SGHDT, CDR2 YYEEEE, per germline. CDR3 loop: CASSPGSTDTQYF. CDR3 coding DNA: TGTGCCAGCAGCCCGGGATCCACAGATACGCAGTATTTT.

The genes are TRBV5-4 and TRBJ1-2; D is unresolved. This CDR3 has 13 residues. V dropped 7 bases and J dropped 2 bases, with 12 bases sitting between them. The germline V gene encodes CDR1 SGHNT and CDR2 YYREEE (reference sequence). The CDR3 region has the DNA TGTGCCAGCCGCGCTTCGGGGAACTATGGCTACACCTTC. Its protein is CASRASGNYGYTF.

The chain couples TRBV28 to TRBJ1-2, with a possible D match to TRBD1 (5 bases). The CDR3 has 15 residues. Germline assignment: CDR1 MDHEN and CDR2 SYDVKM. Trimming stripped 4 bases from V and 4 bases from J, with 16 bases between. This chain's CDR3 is CASSSNGDFAYGYTF. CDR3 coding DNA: TGTGCCAGCAGTTCAAACGGGGACTTTGCCTATGGCTACACCTTC.

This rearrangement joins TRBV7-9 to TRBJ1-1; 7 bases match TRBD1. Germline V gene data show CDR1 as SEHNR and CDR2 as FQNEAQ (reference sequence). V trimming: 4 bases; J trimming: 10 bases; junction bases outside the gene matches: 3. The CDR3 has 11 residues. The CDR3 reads CASSSDRAAFF. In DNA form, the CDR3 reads TGTGCCAGCAGCTCTGACAGGGCAGCTTTCTTT.